Shown below are 30 T cell receptor beta chains from a single sample sequenced in a study of OX40 agonist ivuxolimab in advanced cancers. The data were produced by immunoSEQ multiplex PCR, yet TCRdb's version contains in-frame clones alone and is incomplete. The sample consists of fewer than 85,000 clones, approximately 83% of them appearing once. The sequences come from CD4+ or CD8+ T cells sorted from blood, collected in a trial of the OX40 agonist ivuxolimab. These receptors all stem from an adult with an advanced solid tumor such as melanoma, head and neck, liver or kidney cancer.

This clone is a singleton in its sample. V usage is TRBV7-9 and J usage is TRBJ2-4; TRBD1 matches at 10 bases. CDR1 and CDR2 (germline): SEHNR, FQNEAQ (reference sequence). V was clipped by 4 bases and J by 8 bases; unmatched bases: 5. There are 14 residues in the CDR3. The CDR3 sequence: CASSSGTGADIQYF. DNA for the CDR3: TGTGCCAGCAGCTCCGGGACAGGGGCAGACATTCAGTACTTC. Complete variable domain (other parts from reference TRBV7-9 and TRBJ2-4): DTGVSQNPRHKITKRGQNVTFRCDPISEHNRLYWYRQTLGQGPEFLTYFQNEAQLEKSRLLSDRFSAERPKGSFSTLEIQRTEQGDSAMYLCASSSGTGADIQYFGAGTRLSVL.

The rearrangement joins TRBV7-7 to TRBJ2-1, with D uncertain. The germline V gene encodes CDR1 SSHAT and CDR2 FNYEAQ (reference sequence). CDR3 length: 14 amino acids. V lost 1 base, J lost 1 base, and 5 bases lay in between. The CDR3 is CASSLGSSYNEQFF. CDR3 in DNA: TGTGCCAGCAGCTTAGGTAGTTCCTACAATGAGCAGTTCTTC.

V is TRBV19 and J is TRBJ2-7; possible D gene TRBD2, 5 bases. The CDR3 contains 17 residues. V lost 4 bases, J lost 1 base, and 20 bases lay in between. CDR1 and CDR2 (germline): LNHDA, SQIVND (reference sequence). CDR3 sequence: CASSKTNRPPGSYEQYF. In DNA, the CDR3 is TGTGCCAGTAGTAAAACGAACCGCCCGCCGGGATCCTACGAGCAGTACTTC.

The chain has TRBV4-2 and TRBJ2-3; D is ambiguous. The ends were cut back, 3 bases at V and 4 bases at J, with 11 bases in the middle. The germline V gene has CDR1 LGHNA and CDR2 YNFKEQ. This CDR3 has 14 residues. Here the CDR3 reads CASSHPPAADTQYF. In nucleotides, the CDR3 is TGTGCCAGCAGCCACCCCCCGGCGGCAGATACGCAGTATTTT.

CDR3 nucleotide sequence: TGTGCTAGTGGTTTGGGCCACTTACTAGCCAAAAACATTCAGTACTTC. This gives the protein CASGLGHLLAKNIQYF. This chain uses TRBV12-5 with TRBJ2-4, with D unclear. Trimming pared 1 base from V and 0 bases from J, leaving 10 bases between. Germline V gene sequence: CDR1 LGHNT, CDR2 FRNRAP. The CDR3 is 16 amino acids.

This clone turned up a few times. This chain connects TRBV9 to TRBJ1-6; unclear D gene. CDR3 length: 14 amino acids. Germline lookup yields CDR1 SGDLS and CDR2 YYNGEE. Between the trimmed V and J ends, which lost 0 bases and 10 bases, there was a span of 11 bases. Here the CDR3 reads CASSVESNGSPLHF. In DNA form, the CDR3 reads TGTGCCAGCAGCGTAGAAAGTAATGGGTCACCCCTCCACTTT.

Comment on this clone: Other DNA sequences in the sample encode the same CDR3. The J gene is TRBJ1-2, the V gene TRBV28; TRBD1 aligns across 9 bases. In germline, CDR1 is MDHEN, CDR2 SYDVKM. V dropped 6 bases and J dropped 8; count of bases not matched to a gene: 7. The CDR3 runs 13 residues. CDR3 region: CASRTQGAGGYTF. The CDR3 DNA reads TGTGCCAGCAGAACACAGGGGGCGGGCGGCTACACCTTC.

This rearrangement joins TRBV12-5 to TRBJ1-1; maybe TRBD1 (6 bases). V lost 4 bases to trimming and J lost 6 bases, with 18 bases between them. The CDR3 runs to 15 residues. Germline V lookup: CDR1 LGHNT, CDR2 FRNRAP. The CDR3 DNA is TGTGCTAGTGGTTCCGGTCCCCCAGGGGCCCCTGAAGCTTTCTTT. Its protein is CASGSGPPGAPEAFF.

This clone was detected only once. The chain joins TRBV5-6 to TRBJ2-1; 10 bases align to TRBD2. CDR1 SGHDT and CDR2 YYEEEE come from the germline V gene. The junction had 12 bases not matched to a gene; V was cut back by 1 base and J by 8 bases. The CDR3 spans 17 residues. The CDR3 region is CASSLLHAAGGMDEQFF. The CDR3 nucleotides read TGTGCCAGCAGCTTGTTGCACGCAGCGGGAGGGATGGATGAGCAGTTCTTC.

This clone was recorded at least ten times. This rearrangement joins TRBV4-3 to TRBJ1-5; the D is unclear. Deletions cut 2 bases from V and 1 base from J, with 3 bases between. This CDR3 has 13 residues. Germline values: CDR1 LGHNA, CDR2 YSLEER. CDR3 amino acids: CASSQQSNQPQHF. DNA of the CDR3: TGCGCCAGCAGCCAACAGAGCAATCAGCCCCAGCATTTT.

The CDR3 nucleotides are TGTGCCAGCAGCCAATCGACTTTACAGTACTTC. Amino acids: CASSQSTLQYF. The chain uses TRBV4-2 and TRBJ2-7; unclear D gene. In germline, CDR1 is LGHNA, CDR2 YNFKEQ. The V and J ends lost 2 bases and 10 bases respectively, with 9 bases between them. The CDR3 runs to 11 residues.

J is TRBJ1-1 and V is TRBV18; D may be TRBD1 (5 bases). The CDR3 length is 15 residues. V lost 4 bases, J lost 0 bases, and 12 bases lay in between. Germline loops: CDR1 KGHSH, CDR2 LQKENI. In nucleotides, the CDR3 is TGTGCCAGCTCACTGGGGACGTCGATGAACACTGAAGCTTTCTTT. Amino acids: CASSLGTSMNTEAFF.

V and J are TRBV7-9 and TRBJ2-3; 7 bases line up with TRBD1. This CDR3 is 14 amino acids long. The J segment lost 6 bases and the V segment lost 1 base, leaving 4 bases of the junction unmatched. In germline, CDR1 is SEHNR, CDR2 FQNEAQ (reference sequence). CDR3 sequence: CASSLGQGVDTQYF. As DNA, the CDR3 is TGTGCCAGCAGCTTAGGGCAGGGGGTGGATACGCAGTATTTT.

This clone was seen just once. V gene TRBV7-3 combines with J gene TRBJ2-3, with D perhaps TRBD2 (6 bases). V lost 4 bases and J lost 6, with 14 bases in between. The CDR3 totals 14 residues. Germline V gives CDR1 SGHTA, CDR2 FQGTGA. Here the CDR3 DNA reads TGTGCCAGCAGCTCCCTGACTAGTGGCGATACGCAGTATTTT. Translation: CASSSLTSGDTQYF.

V is TRBV5-1 and J is TRBJ2-5; D possibly corresponds to TRBD2 (6 bases). The CDR3 has 13 amino acids. V was cut by 4 bases and J by 5 bases, with 12 bases left in between. Germline lookup yields CDR1 SGHRS and CDR2 YFSETQ. CDR3 loop: CASSPGGVETQYF. In DNA form, the CDR3 reads TGCGCCAGCAGCCCTGGAGGGGTGGAGACCCAGTACTTC.

This chain connects TRBV10-3 to TRBJ2-7; unclear D gene. This CDR3 contains 15 residues. Trimming took 0 bases from V and 4 from J, leaving 13 bases between them. Looked up from germline, CDR1 is ENHRY and CDR2 is SYGVKD. The CDR3 coding sequence is TGTGCCATCAGTGAGTCTCCTCGCAGCCCTTACGAGCAGTACTTC. This gives the protein CAISESPRSPYEQYF.

This clone was recorded once. J is TRBJ2-7 and V is TRBV6-1; TRBD2 matches at 10 bases. Per the germline V gene, CDR1 is MNHNS and CDR2 is SASEGT. This CDR3 contains 14 residues. With 8 bases clipped from V and 5 bases from J, the junction kept 9 bases outside the gene matches. Here the CDR3 reads CASQLAGEFHEQYF. In DNA, the CDR3 is TGTGCCAGCCAGCTAGCGGGAGAATTCCACGAGCAGTACTTC.

V usage is TRBV6-1 and J usage is TRBJ2-5, with 9 bases lining up with TRBD2. Germline lookup yields CDR1 MNHNS and CDR2 SASEGT. The V and J ends lost 3 bases and 7 bases, in that order; junction bases with no gene match: 12. The CDR3 spans 16 residues. The CDR3 DNA reads TGTGCCAGCAGTGATAGGACTAGCGACCTCAAACGGACCCAGTACTTC. It yields the protein CASSDRTSDLKRTQYF.

The CDR3 loop is CAWSVDSPYSPLHF. The CDR3 DNA is TGTGCCTGGAGTGTAGACAGCCCCTACTCACCCCTCCACTTT. The V and J genes are TRBV30 and TRBJ1-6; D may be TRBD1 (5 bases). The CDR3 runs to 14 residues. The germline V and J ends were trimmed by 0 bases and 10 bases, with 13 bases remaining between them. Germline-derived CDR1 and CDR2 are GTSNPN and SVGIG (reference sequence).

As for this clone: No conserved phenylalanine or tryptophan is present at the end of the CDR3, so a read error is the likely explanation. This rearrangement joins TRBV18 to TRBJ1-6; 10 bases align to TRBD1. The ends lost 2 bases at V and 7 bases at J; junction bases unmatched: 8. Germline lookup yields CDR1 KGHSH and CDR2 LQKENI. The CDR3 totals 17 residues. The CDR3 is CASSPSDRGRGNSPLHL. CDR3 DNA sequence: TGTGCCAGCTCACCATCAGACAGGGGGCGCGGAAATTCACCCCTCCACCTT.

The rearrangement joins TRBV28 to TRBJ2-6; D not certain. Germline V lookup: CDR1 MDHEN, CDR2 SYDVKM. This CDR3 is built from 15 residues. V lost 5 bases to trimming and J lost 0 bases, with 8 bases between them. This chain's CDR3 is CASSNRGSGANVLTF. CDR3 DNA: TGTGCCAGCAGTAACCGTGGCTCTGGGGCCAACGTCCTGACTTTC.

V usage is TRBV7-6 and J usage is TRBJ2-2; D not resolved. From germline, CDR1 is SGHVS and CDR2 FNYEAQ. CDR3 size: 13 residues. Trimming took off 7 bases at V and 1 base at J, with 7 bases between the two ends. The CDR3, as DNA: TGTGCCAGCACCCTCTTGAACACCGGGGAGCTGTTTTTT. This sequence encodes CASTLLNTGELFF. Combining the CDR3 with reference TRBV7-6 and TRBJ2-2 gives the whole variable domain GAGVSQSPRYKVTKRGQDVALRCDPISGHVSLYWYRQALGQGPEFLTYFNYEAQQDKSGLPNDRFSAERPEGSISTLTIQRTEQRDSAMYRCASTLLNTGELFFGEGSRLTVL.

This clone was recorded a few times. This sequence joins TRBV10-3 and TRBJ2-7; 9 positions match TRBD1. The ends lost 10 bases at V and 5 bases at J; junction bases unmatched: 12. Germline V gives CDR1 ENHRY, CDR2 SYGVKD. The CDR3 sequence is 14 residues long. CDR3 bases: TGTGCCACCTCTCCCGGACAGGGGATCCACGAGCAGTACTTC. Its protein is CATSPGQGIHEQYF.

This clone showed up just once. The chain carries TRBV18 and TRBJ1-2, with D tentatively TRBD1 (6 bases). The CDR3 contains 16 residues. Per germline, CDR1 KGHSH and CDR2 LQKENI. Between the trimmed V and J ends, which lost 4 bases and 4 bases, there was a span of 19 bases. The CDR3 spells CASSRTEMDSPYGYTF. CDR3 DNA sequence: TGTGCCAGCTCACGAACCGAAATGGACAGCCCCTATGGCTACACCTTC.

This clone has only a few counts. The chain links TRBV6-1 to TRBJ2-7, with TRBD1 identical over 7 bases. Unmatched junction bases numbered 14, after V lost 4 bases and J lost 2 bases. The CDR3 totals 17 residues. Germline V gene data show CDR1 as MNHNS and CDR2 as SASEGT. In DNA, the CDR3 is TGTGCCAGCAGTGCCTACGGGATGACAGGGATAACCTACGAGCAGTACTTC. Residues: CASSAYGMTGITYEQYF.

The chain recombines TRBV7-2 with TRBJ2-7; D might be TRBD1 (6 bases). CDR1 is SGHTA, CDR2 FQGNSA, per germline. V was shortened by 5 bases and J by 1 base, with 12 bases between the two germline ends. This CDR3 has 14 amino acids. CDR3 sequence: CASSPGQPSYEQYF. As DNA, the CDR3 is TGTGCCAGCAGCCCCGGACAGCCATCCTACGAGCAGTACTTC.

The gene calls are TRBV7-9 and TRBJ1-2, with a tentative D call TRBD1 (5 bases). There are 13 residues in the CDR3. The germline V gene encodes CDR1 SEHNR and CDR2 FQNEAQ (reference sequence). V lost 2 bases, J lost 6 bases, and 10 bases lay in between. CDR3 in DNA: TGTGCCAGCAGCTTAATTGGGACCGATGGCTACACCTTC. Translating it yields CASSLIGTDGYTF.

This clone was detected once. The chain recombines TRBV19 with TRBJ2-5; D call uncertain. The better agreement between TRBJ2-7 and the DNA end casts doubt on the J call. The CDR3 runs 15 residues. Germline V lookup: CDR1 LNHDA, CDR2 SQIVND (reference sequence). The CDR3 loop reads CASSRSVLSSYEQYF. The CDR3 nucleotides are TGTGCCAGTAGTAGGAGCGTCCTGAGCTCCTACGAGCAGTACTTC.

This chain connects TRBV10-3 to TRBJ1-2; the D is unclear. Deletions cut 8 bases from V and 7 bases from J, with 17 bases between. Germline CDR1 reads ENHRY; CDR2 reads SYGVKD. This CDR3 contains 13 residues. The CDR3 loop is CAIDTVGNSGYTF. The CDR3 DNA is TGTGCCATCGATACCGTAGGAAACAGTGGCTACACCTTC.

The V gene is TRBV7-2, the J gene TRBJ1-1; a weak D match, TRBD1 (5 bases). Germline CDR1 and CDR2: SGHTA and FQGNSA. V gave up 6 bases and J gave up 5 bases, with 16 bases separating them. The length of the CDR3 is 14 residues. CDR3 in DNA: TGTGCCAGCAGACCTAGGGGCGGGGATACTGAAGCTTTCTTT. Encoded protein: CASRPRGGDTEAFF.